This T cell receptor beta chain derives from a study of shared clonotypes between healthy human individuals. The assay was immunoSEQ multiplex PCR, and TCRdb's table has in-frame clones only and misses some. The repertoire includes about a million clones, approximately 80% of them detected once, and 0.85% to 1% sits in the top ten. The CDR3 loop spans 16 amino acids. Trimming took off 5 bases at V and 2 bases at J, with 19 bases between the two ends. CDR1 is SEHNR, CDR2 FQNEAQ, per germline (reference sequence). Source material: memory CD4+ T cells from PBMCs. Subset defined: CD45RA-negative fraction. The chain uses TRBV7-9 and TRBJ2-7; tentatively, D is TRBD2 (6 bases). This receptor was identified in a man aged 18-30 years in good health. Some clones in this sample may be carry-over from other donors' samples. The CDR3 DNA reads as TGTGCCAGCAGCCCAGCTCGTGGACTACCCCCCTACGAGCAGTACTTC. This translates into CASSPARGLPPYEQYF.